This TCR beta chain originates from a study of neoadjuvant anti-PD-1 for oral cavity cancer. Overall study: Patients without progression received a fourth nivolumab dose around day 43, then surgical resection on days 50-56.

TCRdb's copy holds only in-frame clones and misses some; the assay was immunoSEQ multiplex PCR. The table includes 15,000 to 20,000 clones, less than 75% detected once. This TCR was sampled from a person between 40 and 80 years old with oral cavity squamous cell carcinoma. The input for sequencing was PBMCs, taken before nivolumab (anti-PD-1) treatment.

CDR3 loop: CASSELAGGKNEQFF. The CDR3 DNA reads as TGTGCCAGCAGTGAACTAGCGGGAGGGAAGAATGAGCAGTTCTTC. The chain employs TRBV6-1 and TRBJ2-1, with 12 bases lining up with TRBD2. The germline V gene encodes CDR1 MNHNS and CDR2 SASEGT. The V segment lost 2 bases and the J segment 7 bases; nucleotides outside the gene matches: 3. CDR3 length: 15 amino acids.